This passage covers 2 T cell receptor beta chains from one sample sequenced in a study of CD8 T cells in Susac syndrome. RNA was extracted with the RNeasy kit, and a quantity of roughly 0.5 to 1 ug was reverse transcribed using random hexamers. TCRdb passed the immunoSEQ multiplex PCR reads through MiXCR, listing each CDR3 protein once. The sample shows about 240,000 distinct CDR3 sequences, 96% of them seen only once. Sequencing was performed on CD4+ T cells from PBMCs. These receptors came from a human donor with Susac syndrome.

The chain is built from TRBV3-1 and TRBJ2-6; D unclear. V shed 5 bases and J shed 2 bases, with 10 bases lying between them. Germline V gives CDR1 LGHDT, CDR2 YNNKEL (reference sequence). The length of the CDR3 is 15 residues. CDR3 sequence: CASSARFAGANVLTF. As DNA, the CDR3 is TGTGCCAGCAGCGCTCGGTTCGCTGGGGCCAACGTCCTGACTTTC.

The rearrangement uses TRBV24-1 and TRBJ2-3; 7 bases align to TRBD2. Looked up from germline, CDR1 is KGHDR and CDR2 is SFDVKD. The CDR3 spans 13 residues. Germline trimming cut 2 bases from V and 9 bases from J; bases unmatched to any gene: 4. The DNA for the CDR3 is TGTGCCACCAGTGATTCAATGGGACTAACGCAGTATTTT. The encoded protein is CATSDSMGLTQYF.